These 19 T cell receptor beta chains were all obtained from the same sample, sequenced in a study of cytotoxic CD8 clonotypes in ibrutinib-treated CLL. The method was immunoSEQ multiplex PCR; TCRdb's version includes in-frame clones alone and lacks a portion of them. The sample has hundreds of thousands of clones, 70% seen once; the top ten hold 15%. The material sequenced was PBMCs, taken after 24 months of ibrutinib treatment. All receptors derive from a human donor with chronic lymphocytic leukemia.

The chain recombines TRBV28 with TRBJ2-7; D may be TRBD1 (6 bases). V was pared by 2 bases and J by 3 bases, with 11 bases between. Germline-derived CDR1 and CDR2 are MDHEN and SYDVKM. The CDR3 runs 14 residues. The CDR3 region is CASSLLTGNYEQYF. The CDR3 region has the DNA TGTGCCAGCAGTTTACTCACAGGGAACTACGAGCAGTACTTC.

CDR3 sequence (DNA): TGCGCCAGCAGCCAAAAAACAGCGGGAGGGCCCGGCACCGGGGAGCTGTTTTTT. Its protein is CASSQKTAGGPGTGELFF. The chain uses TRBV4-3 and TRBJ2-2; 10 nucleotides align to TRBD2. Trimming took 2 bases from V and 4 from J; bases not matched to a gene: 10. Germline V gives CDR1 LGHNA, CDR2 YSLEER. CDR3 length equals 18 residues.

The genes are TRBV28 and TRBJ2-7; 10 bases map to TRBD2. The CDR3 contains 15 residues. CDR1 and CDR2 from the germline V gene are MDHEN and SYDVKM. J was trimmed by 4 bases and V by 2 bases; bases with no gene match: 5. CDR3 in DNA: TGTGCCAGCAGTTTAGCTAGCGGGAGAGCGTACGAGCAGTACTTC. Its protein product is CASSLASGRAYEQYF.

The chain employs TRBV28 and TRBJ1-4; TRBD1 aligns across 8 bases. V shed 5 bases, J shed 4 bases, and the junction held 6 bases outside the gene matches. This CDR3 has 15 residues. Germline V gene data show CDR1 as MDHEN and CDR2 as SYDVKM. The CDR3 DNA reads TGTGCCAGCAGTACCGACAGGGGCGATAATGAAAAACTGTTTTTT. Its translation: CASSTDRGDNEKLFF.

In its sample, this clone was seen once. The chain joins TRBV30 to TRBJ2-1, with 12 bases identical to TRBD2. Germline lookup yields CDR1 GTSNPN and CDR2 SVGIG (reference sequence). J gave up 1 base and V 0 bases, and 10 bases lay outside the gene matches. The CDR3 length is 19 residues. The CDR3 region has the DNA TGTGCCTGGAGTGTACTAGGACTAGCGGGAAAAGGGTCCTACAATGAGCAGTTCTTC. Translation gives CAWSVLGLAGKGSYNEQFF.

CDR3 sequence reads: CASSVGTSGEGGTQYF. DNA of the CDR3: TGTGCCAGCAGCGTAGGGACTAGCGGGGAAGGAGGGACCCAGTACTTC. V gene TRBV9 combines with J gene TRBJ2-5; 12 nucleotides line up with TRBD2. The CDR3 runs 16 residues. Germline CDR1 is SGDLS and CDR2 is YYNGEE. V shed 0 bases and J 7 bases; nucleotides not matched to a gene: 7.

This CDR3 reads CASSEAVQGTYEQYF. CDR3 DNA sequence: TGTGCCAGCAGTGAAGCAGTGCAGGGTACGTACGAGCAGTACTTC. V usage is TRBV6-1 and J usage is TRBJ2-7; TRBD1 might be the D (5 bases). CDR1 and CDR2 (germline): MNHNS, SASEGT. This CDR3 comprises 15 residues. V lost 0 bases and J 4 bases, leaving 13 bases between the germline ends.

The chain couples TRBV29-1 to TRBJ1-4, with TRBD1 matching 8 bases. The V and J ends lost 7 bases and 10 bases, in that order; junction bases with no gene match: 11. This CDR3 spans 13 amino acids. Per germline, CDR1 SQVTM and CDR2 ANQGSEA. The CDR3 here is CSASDRGEGKLFF. The DNA for the CDR3 is TGCAGCGCCAGCGACAGGGGAGAGGGAAAACTGTTTTTT.

This CDR3 reads CASRTDGNTIYF. As DNA, the CDR3 is TGTGCCAGTAGGACAGATGGAAACACCATATATTTT. The rearrangement links TRBV19 to TRBJ1-3, with a tentative D call TRBD1 (5 bases). V was cut by 6 bases and J by 3 bases, with 6 bases left in between. CDR1 and CDR2 (germline): LNHDA, SQIVND (reference sequence). The CDR3 extends over 12 amino acids.

The chain joins TRBV6-6 to TRBJ2-7; 7 nucleotides match TRBD1. The germline V gene has CDR1 MNHNY and CDR2 SVGAGI (reference sequence). The CDR3 spans 14 residues. The trim removed 8 bases at V and 6 bases at J, leaving 13 bases unmatched. Here the CDR3 reads CASAFGHPGGEQYF. As DNA, the CDR3 is TGTGCCAGCGCCTTCGGACACCCAGGGGGCGAGCAGTACTTC.

This sequence joins TRBV7-9 and TRBJ2-1, with TRBD2 matching 8 bases. In germline, CDR1 is SEHNR, CDR2 FQNEAQ (reference sequence). V lost 6 bases, J lost 3 bases, and 1 base stayed unmatched. The CDR3 is 13 amino acids. In DNA, the CDR3 is TGTGCCAGCAGACGGGAGGGCTACAATGAGCAGTTCTTC. This sequence encodes CASRREGYNEQFF. Full variable domain (rest looked up from reference TRBV7-9 and TRBJ2-1): DTGVSQNPRHKITKRGQNVTFRCDPISEHNRLYWYRQTLGQGPEFLTYFQNEAQLEKSRLLSDRFSAERPKGSFSTLEIQRTEQGDSAMYLCASRREGYNEQFFGPGTRLTVL.

This chain links TRBV30 with TRBJ2-7; either TRBD1 or TRBD2 may fit D (6 bases each). There are 10 residues in the CDR3. V lost 8 bases and J 5 bases, leaving 10 bases between the germline ends. CDR1 and CDR2 from the germline V gene are GTSNPN and SVGIG (reference sequence). CDR3 in amino acids: CAGGRDEQYF. CDR3 nucleotide sequence: TGTGCCGGGGGGCGGGACGAGCAGTACTTC.

The chain recombines TRBV19 with TRBJ2-7; D not certain. The V gene lost 7 bases and the J gene lost 7 bases, with 20 bases spanning the gap. Germline V lookup: CDR1 LNHDA, CDR2 SQIVND (reference sequence). The CDR3 runs to 14 residues. The CDR3 nucleotides read TGTGCCAGTACCTCGGTGTCAGCTGCTCGGGAGCAGTACTTC. The encoded protein is CASTSVSAAREQYF.

This clone was seen a few times. This chain links TRBV10-3 with TRBJ1-5; a weak D match, TRBD1 (6 bases). The germline V gene has CDR1 ENHRY and CDR2 SYGVKD. V was shortened by 2 bases and J by 4 bases, with 15 bases between the two germline ends. This CDR3 is 16 amino acids long. The CDR3 DNA reads as TGTGCCATCAGTGAGAGTCCAGGGGTCTTTAATCAGCCCCAGCATTTT. It specifies CAISESPGVFNQPQHF.

A few counts support this clone. This chain joins TRBV11-1 and TRBJ2-2; no clear D gene. There are 15 residues in the CDR3. CDR1 and CDR2 (germline): SGHAT, FQDESV (reference sequence). The V gene lost 3 bases and the J gene lost 1 base, with 9 bases spanning the gap. CDR3 loop: CASSLGLWNTGELFF. The CDR3 DNA reads as TGTGCCAGCAGCTTGGGTCTCTGGAACACCGGGGAGCTGTTTTTT.

In this sample, this clone turned up a few times. The sample carries other DNA sequences with the same CDR3. This chain links TRBV18 with TRBJ2-1, with a tentative D call TRBD2 (5 bases). CDR3 size: 16 residues. Per germline, CDR1 KGHSH and CDR2 LQKENI. The germline V and J ends were trimmed by 3 bases and 0 bases, with 12 bases remaining between them. The chain's CDR3 is CASSPGSGSSYNEQFF. DNA of the CDR3: TGTGCCAGCTCACCTGGTAGTGGGAGCTCCTACAATGAGCAGTTCTTC.

The chain has TRBV30 and TRBJ2-7, with D uncertain. CDR3 size: 12 residues. V was shortened by 5 bases and J by 2 bases, with 10 bases between the two germline ends. In germline, CDR1 is GTSNPN, CDR2 SVGIG (reference sequence). The CDR3 protein is CAWRSGTYEQYF. The CDR3 nucleotides read TGTGCCTGGCGATCGGGTACCTACGAGCAGTACTTC.

The chain couples TRBV7-2 to TRBJ2-3, with D possibly TRBD2 on 7 matching bases. The CDR3 length is 14 residues. In germline, CDR1 is SGHTA, CDR2 FQGNSA. The germline V and J ends were trimmed by 1 base and 5 bases, with 10 bases remaining between them. The CDR3 region has the DNA TGTGCCAGCAGCTTAGTGGGAGGGGGAGATACGCAGTATTTT. Translation gives CASSLVGGGDTQYF.

This clone has a handful of counts. CDR3 sequence: CASQLLGPQHF. In nucleotides, the CDR3 is TGTGCCAGCCAGCTCCTGGGGCCCCAGCATTTT. This chain uses TRBV5-8 with TRBJ1-5; D remains ambiguous. CDR1 and CDR2 from the germline V gene are SGHTS and YDEGEE. The length of the CDR3 is 11 residues. The V end lost 7 bases, the J end lost 9 bases, and 11 bases lay between the germline ends.